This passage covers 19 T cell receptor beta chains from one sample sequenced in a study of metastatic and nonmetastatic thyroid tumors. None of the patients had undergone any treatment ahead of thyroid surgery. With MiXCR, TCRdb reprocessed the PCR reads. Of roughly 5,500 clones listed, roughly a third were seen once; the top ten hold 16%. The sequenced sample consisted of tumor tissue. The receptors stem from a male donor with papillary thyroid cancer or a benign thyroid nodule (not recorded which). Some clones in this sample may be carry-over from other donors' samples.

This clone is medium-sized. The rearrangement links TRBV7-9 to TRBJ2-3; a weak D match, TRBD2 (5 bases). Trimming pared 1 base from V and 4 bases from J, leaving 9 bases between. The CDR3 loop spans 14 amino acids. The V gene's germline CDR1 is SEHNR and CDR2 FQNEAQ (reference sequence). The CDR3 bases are TGTGCCAGCAGCTTAGGAGGGTTTTCAGATACGCAGTATTTT. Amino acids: CASSLGGFSDTQYF.

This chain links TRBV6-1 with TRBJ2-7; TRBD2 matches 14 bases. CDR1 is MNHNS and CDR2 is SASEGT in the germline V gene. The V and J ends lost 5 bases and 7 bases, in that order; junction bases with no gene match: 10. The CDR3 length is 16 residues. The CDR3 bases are TGTGCCAGCAGTCCCCGACTAGCGGGAGGGTCGGGGGAGCAGTACTTC. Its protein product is CASSPRLAGGSGEQYF.

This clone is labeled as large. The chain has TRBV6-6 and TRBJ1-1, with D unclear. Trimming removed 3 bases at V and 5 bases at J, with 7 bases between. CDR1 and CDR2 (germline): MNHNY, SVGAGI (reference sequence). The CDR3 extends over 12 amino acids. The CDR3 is CASSYLETEAFF. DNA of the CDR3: TGTGCCAGCAGTTATCTGGAGACTGAAGCTTTCTTT.

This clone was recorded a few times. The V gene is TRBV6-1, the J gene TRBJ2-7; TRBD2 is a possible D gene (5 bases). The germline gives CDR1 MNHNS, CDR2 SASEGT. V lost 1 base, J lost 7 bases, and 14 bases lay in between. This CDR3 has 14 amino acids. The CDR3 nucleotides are TGTGCCAGCAGTGAAGGTACTAGTCGACGGGAGCAGTACTTC. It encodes CASSEGTSRREQYF.

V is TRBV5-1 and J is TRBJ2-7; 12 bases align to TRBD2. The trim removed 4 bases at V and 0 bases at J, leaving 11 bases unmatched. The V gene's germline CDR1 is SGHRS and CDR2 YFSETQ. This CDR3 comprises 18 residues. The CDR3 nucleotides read TGCGCCAGCAGCATATCCGGGACTAGCGGGCACTACTCCTACGAGCAGTACTTC. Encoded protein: CASSISGTSGHYSYEQYF.

As DNA, the CDR3 is TGTGCCAGCAGTACGGACAGCTTTGGAAACACCATATATTTT. Its protein product is CASSTDSFGNTIYF. The chain has TRBV2 and TRBJ1-3, with D possibly matching TRBD1 (6 bases). In germline, CDR1 is SNHLY, CDR2 FYNNEI. This CDR3 has 14 residues. Trimming stripped 5 bases from V and 3 bases from J, with 11 bases between.

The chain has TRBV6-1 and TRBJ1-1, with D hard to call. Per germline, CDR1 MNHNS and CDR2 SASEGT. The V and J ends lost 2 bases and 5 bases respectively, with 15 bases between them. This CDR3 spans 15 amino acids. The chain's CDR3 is CASSERTETETEAFF. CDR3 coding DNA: TGTGCCAGCAGTGAAAGGACGGAAACTGAGACTGAAGCTTTCTTT.

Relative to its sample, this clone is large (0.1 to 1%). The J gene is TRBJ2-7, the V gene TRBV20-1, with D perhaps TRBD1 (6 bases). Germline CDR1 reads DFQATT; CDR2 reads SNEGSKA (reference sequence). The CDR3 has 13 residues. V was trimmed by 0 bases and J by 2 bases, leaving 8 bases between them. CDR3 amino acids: CSARDTGTYEQYF. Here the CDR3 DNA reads TGCAGTGCTAGAGATACAGGGACCTACGAGCAGTACTTC.

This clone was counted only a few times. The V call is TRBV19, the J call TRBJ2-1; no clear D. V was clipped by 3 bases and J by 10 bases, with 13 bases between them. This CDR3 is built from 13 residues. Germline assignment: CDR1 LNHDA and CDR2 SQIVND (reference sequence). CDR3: CASSMGRHGEQFF. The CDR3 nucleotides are TGTGCCAGTAGTATGGGTCGACATGGAGAGCAGTTCTTC.

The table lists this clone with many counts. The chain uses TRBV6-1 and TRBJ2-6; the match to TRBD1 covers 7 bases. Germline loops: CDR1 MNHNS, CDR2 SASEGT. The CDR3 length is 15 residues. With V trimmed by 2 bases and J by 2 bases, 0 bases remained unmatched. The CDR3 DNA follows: TGTGCCAGCAGTGAACAGGGGGCTGGGGCCAACGTCCTGACTTTC. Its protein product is CASSEQGAGANVLTF.

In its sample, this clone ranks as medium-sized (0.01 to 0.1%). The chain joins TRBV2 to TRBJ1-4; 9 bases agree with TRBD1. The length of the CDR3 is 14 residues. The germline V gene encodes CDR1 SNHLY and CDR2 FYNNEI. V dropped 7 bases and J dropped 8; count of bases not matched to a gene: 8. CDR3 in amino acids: CASTLGQGREKLFF. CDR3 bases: TGTGCCAGCACCCTAGGACAGGGGAGAGAAAAACTGTTTTTT.

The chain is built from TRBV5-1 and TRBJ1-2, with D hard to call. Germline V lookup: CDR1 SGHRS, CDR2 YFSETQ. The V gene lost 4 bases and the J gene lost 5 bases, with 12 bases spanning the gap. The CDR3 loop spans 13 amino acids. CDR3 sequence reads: CASSPGGEYGYTF. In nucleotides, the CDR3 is TGCGCCAGCAGCCCCGGCGGGGAATATGGCTACACCTTC.

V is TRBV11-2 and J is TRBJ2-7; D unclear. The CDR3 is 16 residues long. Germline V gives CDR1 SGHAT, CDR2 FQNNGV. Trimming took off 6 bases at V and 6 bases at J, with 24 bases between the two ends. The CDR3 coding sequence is TGTGCCAGCAGTTCGCTGAAGGGCAGGTCCCTGCTCGAGCAGTACTTC. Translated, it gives CASSSLKGRSLLEQYF.

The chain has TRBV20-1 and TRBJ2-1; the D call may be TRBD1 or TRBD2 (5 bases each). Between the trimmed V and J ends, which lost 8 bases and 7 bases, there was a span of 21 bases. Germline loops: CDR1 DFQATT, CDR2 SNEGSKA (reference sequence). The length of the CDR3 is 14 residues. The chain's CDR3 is CSPLGEGWGNEQFF. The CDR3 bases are TGCAGTCCGTTGGGCGAGGGGTGGGGGAATGAGCAGTTCTTC.

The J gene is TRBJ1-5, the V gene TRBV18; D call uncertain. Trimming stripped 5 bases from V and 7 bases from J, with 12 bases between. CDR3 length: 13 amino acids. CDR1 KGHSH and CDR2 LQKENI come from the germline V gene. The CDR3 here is CASSSGRNQPQHF. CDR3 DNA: TGTGCCAGCTCAAGCGGGCGTAACCAGCCCCAGCATTTT.

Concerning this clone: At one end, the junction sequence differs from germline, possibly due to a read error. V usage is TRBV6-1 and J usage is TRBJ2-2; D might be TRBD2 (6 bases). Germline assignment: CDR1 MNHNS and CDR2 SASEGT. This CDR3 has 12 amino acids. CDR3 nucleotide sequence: TGTGCCGGCAGAATGGGGGGCGGGGAGCTGTTTTTT. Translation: CAGRMGGGELFF.

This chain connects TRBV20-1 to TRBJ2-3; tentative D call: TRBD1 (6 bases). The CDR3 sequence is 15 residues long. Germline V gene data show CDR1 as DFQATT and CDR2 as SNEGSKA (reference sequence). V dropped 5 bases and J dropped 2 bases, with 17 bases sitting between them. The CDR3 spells CSAPNPRDNTDTQYF. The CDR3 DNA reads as TGCAGTGCTCCGAATCCCCGGGACAACACAGATACGCAGTATTTT.

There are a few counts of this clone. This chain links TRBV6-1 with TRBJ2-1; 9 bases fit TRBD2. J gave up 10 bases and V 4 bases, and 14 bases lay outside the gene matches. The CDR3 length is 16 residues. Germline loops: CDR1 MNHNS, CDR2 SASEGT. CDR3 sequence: CASSGGTSWSLKEQFF. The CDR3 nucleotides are TGTGCCAGCAGTGGGGGGACTAGCTGGAGTCTGAAGGAGCAGTTCTTC.

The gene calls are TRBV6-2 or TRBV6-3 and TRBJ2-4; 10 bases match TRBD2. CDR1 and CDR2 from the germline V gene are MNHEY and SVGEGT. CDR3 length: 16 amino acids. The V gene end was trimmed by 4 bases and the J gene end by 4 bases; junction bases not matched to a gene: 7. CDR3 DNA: TGTGCCAGCAGTTCCTGGCTAGCGGGAGAGAAAAACATTCAGTACTTC. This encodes CASSSWLAGEKNIQYF.